These 30 T cell receptor beta chains share one sample of origin, sequenced in a study of cytomegalovirus exposure and HLA in healthy donors. The PCR contained 60 Vbeta and 13 Jbeta primers. Assay used: immunoSEQ multiplex PCR; TCRdb lists only in-frame clones, some missing. The sample gives approximately 54,000 clones, more than 65% of which show up once; 3% is in the top ten. Sample: PBMCs. All receptors derive from a woman younger than 35 in good health and CMV-seronegative.

A single count supports this clone. The chain employs TRBV5-1 and TRBJ2-1; 7 bases are a match to TRBD2. The CDR3 has 17 amino acids. V trimming: 0 bases; J trimming: 4 bases; junction bases outside the gene matches: 10. Germline assignment: CDR1 SGHRS and CDR2 YFSETQ. In nucleotides, the CDR3 is TGCGCCAGCAGCTTGGAATCGTCGCTAGCGGATTACAATGAGCAGTTCTTC. It translates to CASSLESSLADYNEQFF. Full variable domain (missing parts from reference TRBV5-1 and TRBJ2-1): KAGVTQTPRYLIKTRGQQVTLSCSPISGHRSVSWYQQTPGQGLQFLFEYFSETQRNKGNFPGRFSGRQFSNSRSEMNVSTLELGDSALYLCASSLESSLADYNEQFFGPGTRLTVL.

The table lists this clone with a few counts. The chain recombines TRBV7-3 with TRBJ1-1; D not resolved. The CDR3 contains 14 residues. The germline gives CDR1 SGHTA, CDR2 FQGTGA. Trimming removed 1 base at V and 1 base at J, with 7 bases between. CDR3 coding DNA: TGTGCCAGCAGCTTAAGTGCTACGAACACTGAAGCTTTCTTT. As protein: CASSLSATNTEAFF.

The CDR3: CASSLASAGAGEAFF. The CDR3 DNA reads as TGTGCCAGCAGCTTGGCCTCGGCGGGGGCGGGTGAAGCTTTCTTT. The chain combines TRBV7-2 with TRBJ1-1; D may be TRBD1 (6 bases). The CDR3 length is 15 residues. The V and J ends lost 3 bases and 7 bases respectively, with 18 bases between them. Germline V CDR1 and CDR2: SGHTA, FQGNSA.

The V call is TRBV5-1, the J call TRBJ2-7, with D tentatively TRBD2 (6 bases). The CDR3 has 15 residues. Germline CDR1 SGHRS, CDR2 YFSETQ. Trimming shortened V by 4 bases and J by 3 bases, and 17 bases separated the two germline ends. CDR3 sequence (DNA): TGCGCCAGCAGCGACCCGGGGGTGTATAACTACGAGCAGTACTTC. Protein: CASSDPGVYNYEQYF.

The gene calls are TRBV29-1 and TRBJ2-1; 7 nucleotides line up with TRBD1. CDR1 is SQVTM and CDR2 is ANQGSEA in the germline V gene. Germline trimming cut 4 bases from V and 5 bases from J; bases unmatched to any gene: 5. There are 13 residues in the CDR3. For the CDR3, the DNA is TGCAGCGTTGGGGACAGACTTAACAATGAGCAGTTCTTC. This encodes CSVGDRLNNEQFF.

This chain links TRBV28 with TRBJ2-5; 11 positions agree with TRBD2. The assigned J gene may be wrong: the sequence end matches TRBJ2-7 better. This CDR3 contains 16 residues. Germline V gives CDR1 MDHEN, CDR2 SYDVKM. CDR3 residues: CASSSGGTSGSYEQYF. Here the CDR3 DNA reads TGTGCCAGCAGCTCCGGGGGAACTAGCGGGAGCTACGAGCAGTACTTC.

The table lists this clone with a count of one. This chain connects TRBV30 to TRBJ1-2, with D perhaps TRBD1 (5 bases). Germline CDR1 and CDR2: GTSNPN and SVGIG (reference sequence). This CDR3 region has 14 residues. Trimming took off 5 bases at V and 3 bases at J, with 16 bases between the two ends. CDR3 in DNA: TGTGCCTGGCACCGATGGGGGGGGGACTATGGCTACACCTTC. Translating it yields CAWHRWGGDYGYTF.

This chain links TRBV7-3 with TRBJ2-5; TRBD2 matches at 7 bases. CDR3 length: 13 residues. After removal of 4 bases from V and 5 bases from J, the junction contained 4 bases not matched to a gene. Per germline, CDR1 SGHTA and CDR2 FQGTGA. CDR3 residues: CASSSTSRETQYF. The CDR3 DNA follows: TGTGCCAGCAGCTCGACTAGCAGGGAGACCCAGTACTTC.

The CDR3 region is CASSDAGTWGGEKLFF. DNA for the CDR3: TGTGCCAGCAGCGACGCCGGGACTTGGGGGGGGGAAAAACTGTTTTTT. V is TRBV7-8 and J is TRBJ1-4; perhaps TRBD1 as D (5 bases). V was cut by 5 bases and J by 8 bases, with 21 bases left in between. Germline lookup yields CDR1 SGHVS and CDR2 FQNEAQ. The CDR3 spans 16 residues.

The chain uses TRBV19 and TRBJ1-5; 9 bases match TRBD1. The CDR3 spans 16 residues. V shed 6 bases and J 4 bases; nucleotides not matched to a gene: 10. Germline values: CDR1 LNHDA, CDR2 SQIVND (reference sequence). CDR3 sequence reads: CASRDPGQGANQPQHF. The CDR3 bases are TGTGCCAGTAGAGACCCGGGACAGGGAGCAAATCAGCCCCAGCATTTT.

The rearrangement uses TRBV19 and TRBJ2-1; 9 nucleotides agree with TRBD1. CDR1 and CDR2 from the germline V gene are LNHDA and SQIVND (reference sequence). V lost 7 bases to trimming and J lost 2 bases; unmatched junction nucleotides: 9. The CDR3 is 16 residues long. The CDR3 DNA reads TGTGCCAGTACCCCATCCAGGACAGGGGCCTACAATGAGCAGTTCTTC. Protein product: CASTPSRTGAYNEQFF.

In the case of this clone: The junction differs from germline at one of its ends, possibly a read error. The chain recombines TRBV19 with TRBJ2-1; TRBD2 is a possible D gene (6 bases). The CDR3 consists of 19 residues. Per germline, CDR1 LNHDA and CDR2 SQIVND (reference sequence). CDR3 sequence: CASSIAPGGESGIGDEQLF. CDR3 DNA sequence: TGTGCCAGTAGTATAGCCCCGGGCGGGGAATCGGGGATTGGGGATGAGCAGCTCTTC. Variable domain in full (rest from reference TRBV19 and TRBJ2-1): DGGITQSPKYLFRKEGQNVTLSCEQNLNHDAMYWYRQDPGQGLRLIYYSQIVNDFQKGDIAEGYSVSREKKESFPLTVTSAQKNPTAFYLCASSIAPGGESGIGDEQLFGPGTRLTVL.

This chain connects TRBV12-5 to TRBJ2-1; 11 nucleotides match TRBD2. This CDR3 comprises 17 residues. V was pared by 2 bases and J by 2 bases, with 5 bases of the junction left unmatched. Germline V gene data show CDR1 as LGHNT and CDR2 as FRNRAP. CDR3 in DNA: TGTGCTAGTGGTTTGCCGACGACTAGCGGGACCTACAATGAGCAGTTCTTC. Translated, it gives CASGLPTTSGTYNEQFF.

The V call is TRBV7-2, the J call TRBJ2-5; TRBD2 agrees at 7 bases. After removal of 5 bases from V and 5 bases from J, the junction contained 11 bases not matched to a gene. CDR1 and CDR2 (germline): SGHTA, FQGNSA. This CDR3 is built from 15 residues. The CDR3 sequence: CASSGRASGAETQYF. CDR3 DNA: TGTGCCAGCAGCGGCAGGGCTAGCGGAGCGGAGACCCAGTACTTC.

The chain combines TRBV7-9 with TRBJ2-2; 9 bases are a match to TRBD1. CDR3 length: 17 residues. In germline, CDR1 is SEHNR, CDR2 FQNEAQ (reference sequence). V gave up 4 bases and J gave up 4 bases; unmatched junction bases: 10. The CDR3 sequence: CASSSRTGELRTGELFF. The CDR3 DNA is TGTGCCAGCAGCTCGCGGACAGGGGAACTTCGCACCGGGGAGCTGTTTTTT.

The chain uses TRBV27 and TRBJ1-4; 7 nucleotides align to TRBD1. This CDR3 has 15 amino acids. CDR1 and CDR2 from the germline V gene are MNHEY and SMNVEV (reference sequence). V lost 5 bases and J lost 3; bases outside the gene matches: 6. CDR3 DNA sequence: TGTGCCAGCAGTGCCCGACAGGGCTCTAATGAAAAACTGTTTTTT. Residues: CASSARQGSNEKLFF.

This chain joins TRBV7-2 and TRBJ2-1; 11 nucleotides line up with TRBD2. CDR3 length: 16 residues. V shed 1 base, J shed 7 bases, and the junction held 6 bases outside the gene matches. From germline, CDR1 is SGHTA and CDR2 FQGNSA. The DNA of the CDR3 is TGTGCCAGCAGCTTAGATCCTAGCGGGGGGTGGAATGAGCAGTTCTTC. This sequence encodes CASSLDPSGGWNEQFF.

This clone occurred once. This chain's CDR3 is CASSLGVARSYEQYF. The CDR3 DNA reads TGTGCCAGCAGTTTGGGAGTAGCCCGCTCCTACGAGCAGTACTTC. The chain recombines TRBV25-1 with TRBJ2-7; D is perhaps TRBD2 (5 bases). The V end was cut by 5 bases, the J end by 0 bases, with 14 bases between. The CDR3 runs to 15 residues. From germline, CDR1 is MGHDK and CDR2 SYGVNS.

This chain joins TRBV7-9 and TRBJ1-3, with unresolved D. Per germline, CDR1 SEHNR and CDR2 FQNEAQ (reference sequence). V dropped 3 bases and J dropped 0 bases, with 6 bases sitting between them. CDR3 length: 14 residues. CDR3 amino acids: CASSFSFSGNTIYF. For the CDR3, the DNA is TGTGCCAGCAGCTTCTCTTTCTCTGGAAACACCATATATTTT. Variable domain in full (rest from reference TRBV7-9 and TRBJ1-3): DTGVSQNPRHKITKRGQNVTFRCDPISEHNRLYWYRQTLGQGPEFLTYFQNEAQLEKSRLLSDRFSAERPKGSFSTLEIQRTEQGDSAMYLCASSFSFSGNTIYFGEGSWLTVV.

V and J are TRBV11-2 and TRBJ2-3, with TRBD2 matching 9 bases. CDR1 SGHAT and CDR2 FQNNGV come from the germline V gene. V lost 3 bases to trimming and J lost 0 bases; unmatched junction nucleotides: 1. This CDR3 has 15 residues. DNA of the CDR3: TGTGCCAGCAGCTTTGCGGGAGGGAGCACAGATACGCAGTATTTT. Its protein is CASSFAGGSTDTQYF.

Worth noting for this clone: The same CDR3 is also encoded by other DNA sequences in this sample. The chain employs TRBV19 and TRBJ2-5; 7 bases agree with TRBD1. The V gene end was trimmed by 6 bases and the J gene end by 5 bases; junction bases not matched to a gene: 3. The CDR3 extends over 12 amino acids. The germline CDR1 and CDR2 sequences are LNHDA and SQIVND (reference sequence). The CDR3 region is CASSPTGETQYF. The CDR3 nucleotides read TGTGCCAGTAGCCCGACAGGGGAGACCCAGTACTTC.

The genes are TRBV28 and TRBJ1-4; D uncertain. Trimming removed 5 bases from V and 1 base from J, with 11 bases in between. The germline V gene encodes CDR1 MDHEN and CDR2 SYDVKM. CDR3 length equals 15 residues. This CDR3 reads CASSPTTQTNEKLFF. The CDR3 region has the DNA TGTGCCAGCAGTCCGACGACACAAACTAATGAAAAACTGTTTTTT.

This clone was seen only a few times. This chain connects TRBV7-9 to TRBJ1-4; maybe TRBD1 (6 bases). V lost 3 bases and J 7 bases, leaving 12 bases between the germline ends. Germline CDR1 and CDR2: SEHNR and FQNEAQ (reference sequence). The CDR3 has 14 residues. CDR3 in DNA: TGTGCCAGCAGCTTGACAGGTGATGGTGAAAAACTGTTTTTT. Translated, it gives CASSLTGDGEKLFF.

The V call is TRBV9, the J call TRBJ2-3; 7 nucleotides align to TRBD2. Trimming removed 0 bases from V and 1 base from J; junction bases left unmatched: 8. In germline, CDR1 is SGDLS, CDR2 YYNGEE. There are 17 residues in the CDR3. CDR3 nucleotides: TGTGCCAGCAGCGTAGAAATCGGGAGGAAGGGCACAGATACGCAGTATTTT. Protein: CASSVEIGRKGTDTQYF.

The rearrangement uses TRBV13 and TRBJ2-2, with 10 positions matching TRBD1. The length of the CDR3 is 15 residues. CDR1 and CDR2 from the germline V gene are PRHDT and FYEKMQ (reference sequence). The V segment lost 6 bases and the J segment 4 bases; nucleotides outside the gene matches: 5. This chain's CDR3 is CASRTGTGATGELFF. The CDR3 coding sequence is TGTGCCAGCAGGACCGGGACAGGGGCCACCGGGGAGCTGTTTTTT.

This clone has a handful of counts. V is TRBV5-1 and J is TRBJ2-3; 8 nucleotides align to TRBD2. The CDR3 is 17 residues long. Germline values: CDR1 SGHRS, CDR2 YFSETQ. With V trimmed by 4 bases and J by 3 bases, 13 bases remained unmatched. CDR3 protein: CASSQFTSGTATDTQYF. In nucleotides, the CDR3 is TGCGCCAGCAGCCAGTTTACTAGCGGAACGGCAACAGATACGCAGTATTTT.

This chain links TRBV28 with TRBJ2-1; 9 bases line up with TRBD1. J lost 4 bases, V lost 6 bases, and 7 bases had no gene match. The CDR3 has 15 amino acids. Germline loops: CDR1 MDHEN, CDR2 SYDVKM. In nucleotides, the CDR3 is TGTGCCAGCAGGACCGGGACAGGGTCATACAATGAGCAGTTCTTC. This translates into CASRTGTGSYNEQFF. Full variable domain (rest looked up from reference TRBV28 and TRBJ2-1): DVKVTQSSRYLVKRTGEKVFLECVQDMDHENMFWYRQDPGLGLRLIYFSYDVKMKEKGDIPEGYSVSREKKERFSLILESASTNQTSMYLCASRTGTGSYNEQFFGPGTRLTVL.

The genes are TRBV9 and TRBJ1-1, with D uncertain. Germline V gene sequence: CDR1 SGDLS, CDR2 YYNGEE. Trimming pared 2 bases from V and 10 bases from J, leaving 12 bases between. CDR3 length: 12 amino acids. The CDR3 nucleotides read TGTGCCAGCAGCGTTATTTCCGAGGGAGCTTTCTTT. It codes for CASSVISEGAFF.

V and J are TRBV9 and TRBJ2-1; TRBD2 aligns across 8 bases. Trimming removed 5 bases from V and 6 bases from J; junction bases left unmatched: 4. Germline V CDR1 and CDR2: SGDLS, YYNGEE. This CDR3 is 13 amino acids long. CDR3 residues: CASRGGRSNEQFF. The CDR3 DNA is TGTGCCAGCAGAGGCGGGAGGTCCAATGAGCAGTTCTTC. Drawing the rest from reference TRBV9 and TRBJ2-1, the complete variable domain is DSGVTQTPKHLITATGQRVTLRCSPRSGDLSVYWYQQSLDQGLQFLIQYYNGEERAKGNILERFSAQQFPDLHSELNLSSLELGDSALYFCASRGGRSNEQFFGPGTRLTVL.

The rearrangement joins TRBV27 to TRBJ2-3, with TRBD1 matching 9 bases. Germline-derived CDR1 and CDR2 are MNHEY and SMNVEV (reference sequence). CDR3 length: 13 residues. Trimming at V came to 6 bases and at J to 7 bases, leaving 5 bases not matched to a gene. The CDR3 nucleotides read TGTGCCAGCAGCGGGACAGGGCCAAATACGCAGTATTTT. Translating gives CASSGTGPNTQYF.